This is a list of T cell receptor beta chains from one sample in a study of blood T cell repertoires in COVID-19. Produced via immunoSEQ multiplex PCR; TCRdb's table is partial and in-frame only. The repertoire has 170,000 or so clones, 90% to 95% of them found once; the top ten carry 0.53%. The specimen was peripheral blood. The source is a man in his forties or fifties with acute or convalescent COVID-19. The CDR3 runs from the conserved cysteine through the conserved F or W. D genes are given only for firm matches. The listing skips clone size in some rows; elsewhere it reads once, few, many or a size class.

D gene | J gene | clone size | V gene | CDR3 protein | CDR3 DNA
NA | TRBJ1-4 | few | TRBV18 | CASSPPQGMGFGKLFF | TGTGCCAGCTCACCACCACAGGGTATGGGGTTCGGAAAACTGTTTTTT
NA | TRBJ2-7 | NA | TRBV5-5 | CASRSGVGRAYEQYF | TGTGCCAGCAGGTCAGGTGTTGGCAGGGCCTACGAGCAGTACTTC
TRBD2 | TRBJ2-7 | NA | TRBV5-8 | CASSQTSGSYEQYF | TGTGCCAGCAGCCAGACTAGCGGGAGCTACGAGCAGTACTTC
TRBD1 | TRBJ1-4 | NA | TRBV29-1 | CSVQGANEKLFF | TGCAGCGTACAGGGGGCTAACGAAAAACTGTTTTTT
NA | TRBJ1-5 | NA | TRBV5-5 | CASSLASRGSGANQPQHF | TGTGCCAGCAGCTTGGCGTCCCGGGGTAGTGGAGCAAATCAGCCCCAGCATTTT
TRBD1 | TRBJ1-1 | NA | TRBV28 | CASSRRTGNRGDTEAFF | TGTGCCAGCAGCCGACGGACAGGGAATCGCGGGGACACTGAAGCTTTCTTT
TRBD1 | TRBJ2-4 | NA | TRBV19 | CASSIGGTGKNIQYF | TGTGCCAGTAGTATAGGCGGGACAGGTAAAAACATTCAGTACTTC
NA | TRBJ1-1 | once | TRBV11-2 | CASSQTLNTEAFF | TGTGCCAGCAGCCAGACATTGAACACTGAAGCTTTCTTT
NA | TRBJ2-3 | NA | TRBV28 | CASSFWAGDSSTDTQYF | TGTGCCAGCAGTTTCTGGGCAGGGGATTCTAGCACAGATACGCAGTATTTT
TRBD2 | TRBJ2-7 | NA | TRBV2 | CASSVAGGSSYEQYF | TGTGCCAGCAGCGTAGCGGGAGGCAGCTCCTACGAGCAGTACTTC
NA | TRBJ1-2 | NA | TRBV27 | CASSYRGGYGYTF | TGTGCCAGCAGTTATAGGGGTGGCTATGGCTACACCTTC
NA | TRBJ1-1 | NA | TRBV29-1 | CSVTGQMNTEAFF | TGCAGCGTTACTGGACAGATGAACACTGAAGCTTTCTTT
NA | TRBJ2-1 | NA | TRBV5-6 | CASSQKVGRAYLDEQFF | TGTGCCAGCAGCCAGAAAGTGGGCCGCGCCTACTTAGATGAGCAGTTCTTC
NA | TRBJ1-2 | NA | TRBV3-1/TRBV3-2 | CASSATYAGIEGYTF | TGTGCCAGCAGCGCAACTTACGCAGGGATAGAAGGCTACACCTTC
TRBD2 | TRBJ2-3 | NA | TRBV7-8 | CASSLARVAGTDTQYF | TGTGCCAGCAGCTTAGCCCGGGTAGCGGGGACAGATACGCAGTATTTT
NA | TRBJ2-7 | NA | TRBV18 | CASSPPHTYEQYF | TGTGCCAGCTCACCCCCGCACACCTACGAGCAGTACTTC
NA | TRBJ1-3 | few | TRBV6-5 | CASSYGQRSGNTIYF | TGTGCCAGCAGTTACGGCCAGAGGTCTGGAAACACCATATATTTT
NA | TRBJ2-5 | NA | TRBV24-1 | CATSDRQGTGAQYF | TGTGCCACCAGTGATAGACAGGGCACGGGGGCCCAGTACTTC
TRBD2 | TRBJ2-1 | NA | TRBV5-1 | CASSLASGGVHNEQFF | TGCGCCAGCAGCTTGGCTAGCGGGGGGGTCCACAATGAGCAGTTCTTC
TRBD1 | TRBJ2-2 | NA | TRBV10-3 | CAISGTGVTGELFF | TGTGCCATCAGCGGGACAGGGGTCACCGGGGAGCTGTTTTTT
NA | TRBJ2-2 | NA | TRBV10-3 | CAIRGRSNTGELFF | TGTGCCATCCGAGGGCGGTCGAACACCGGGGAGCTGTTTTTT
NA | TRBJ1-1 | once | TRBV27 | CASTSPARGFTEAFF | TGTGCCAGCACTTCACCCGCCAGGGGTTTCACTGAAGCTTTCTTT
NA | TRBJ2-5 | NA | TRBV3-1/TRBV3-2 | CASEDYGTGTQYF | TGTGCCAGCGAAGACTACGGTACGGGGACCCAGTACTTC
TRBD1 | TRBJ2-7 | NA | TRBV6-1 | CASSEWDRGFESGSYEQYF | TGTGCCAGCAGCGAATGGGACAGGGGGTTTGAGAGCGGGAGTTACGAGCAGTACTTC
NA | TRBJ1-5 | NA | TRBV4-1 | CASSPRGGGVNQPQHF | TGCGCCAGCAGCCCCCGTGGGGGAGGGGTCAATCAGCCCCAGCATTTT
NA | TRBJ1-4 | NA | TRBV14 | CASSQDRFYGPTNEKLFF | TGTGCCAGCAGCCAAGATCGTTTTTACGGTCCAACTAATGAAAAACTGTTTTTT
NA | TRBJ1-1 | NA | TRBV6-2/TRBV6-3 | CASSLVRDYGAFF | TGTGCCAGCAGCCTCGTAAGGGACTATGGAGCTTTCTTT
NA | TRBJ1-2 | NA | TRBV27 | CASRAGGLAFYGYTF | TGTGCCAGCAGGGCGGGGGGGCTAGCCTTCTATGGCTACACCTTC
NA | TRBJ2-7 | NA | TRBV3-1/TRBV3-2 | CASSQNPGTYEQYF | TGTGCCAGCAGCCAGAATCCGGGAACATACGAGCAGTACTTC
TRBD1 | TRBJ1-1 | few | TRBV27 | CASSGQADTEAFF | TGTGCCAGCAGCGGACAGGCTGACACTGAAGCTTTCTTT
NA | TRBJ1-3 | NA | TRBV19 | CASSLRDKGITIYF | TGTGCCAGTAGTCTCCGGGACAAAGGAATCACCATATATTTT
TRBD2 | TRBJ2-1 | NA | TRBV29-1 | CSVEGLAGGPDYEQFF | TGCAGCGTTGAGGGACTAGCGGGAGGGCCTGATTATGAGCAGTTCTTC
NA | TRBJ1-1 | NA | TRBV9 | CASSVTGRSNTEAFF | TGTGCCAGCAGCGTGACTGGCAGATCGAACACTGAAGCTTTCTTT
TRBD1 | TRBJ1-1 | NA | TRBV12-5 | CASGAGTGGSTEAFF | TGTGCTAGTGGTGCCGGGACAGGGGGCTCAACTGAAGCTTTCTTT
NA | TRBJ2-7 | NA | TRBV28 | CASGRGGPYEQYF | TGTGCCAGCGGGAGGGGGGGGCCCTACGAGCAGTACTTC